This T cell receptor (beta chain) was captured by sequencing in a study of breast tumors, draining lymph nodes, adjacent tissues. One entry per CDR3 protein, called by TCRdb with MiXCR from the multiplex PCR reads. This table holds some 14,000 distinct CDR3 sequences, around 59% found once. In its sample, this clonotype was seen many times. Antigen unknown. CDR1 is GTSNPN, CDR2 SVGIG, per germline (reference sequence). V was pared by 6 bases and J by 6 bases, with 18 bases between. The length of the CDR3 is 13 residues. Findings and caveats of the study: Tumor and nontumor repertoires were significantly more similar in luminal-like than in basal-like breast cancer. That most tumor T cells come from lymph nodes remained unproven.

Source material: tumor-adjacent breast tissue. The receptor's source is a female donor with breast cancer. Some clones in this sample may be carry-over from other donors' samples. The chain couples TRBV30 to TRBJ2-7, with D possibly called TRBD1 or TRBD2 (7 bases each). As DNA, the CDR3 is TGTGCCTGTGACAGGGAGGGGGTAGGCGAGCAGTACTTC. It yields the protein CACDREGVGEQYF.